The present TCR beta chain was sequenced within a study of cytomegalovirus exposure and HLA in healthy donors. Study overall: In an early release, HLA-typed donors contributed roughly 85 million unique TCR sequences. Overall study results and limits: In an earlier analysis, about 87% or about 30%: the productive usage of most TCR beta V segments.

The PCR used 60 Vbeta and 13 Jbeta primers. Profiled with immunoSEQ multiplex PCR; TCRdb holds only in-frame clones, not every one. The sample consists of some 120,000 clones, 10% of them appearing once. On this clone: Its antigen is still unknown.

The V gene's germline CDR1 is SGHRS and CDR2 YFSETQ. This CDR3 region has 16 residues. Source material: PBMCs. The V call is TRBV5-1, the J call TRBJ2-5; 7 nucleotides align to TRBD1. Gene TRBJ2-7 matches the end of the DNA better, so the J call may be wrong. This TCR came from a woman aged 18-29 years in good health and CMV-seropositive. The CDR3 nucleotides are TGCGCCAGCAGCAAAGACGGGACAGCCAGCTCCTACGAGCAGTACTTC. Its protein product is CASSKDGTASSYEQYF.